This T cell receptor (beta chain) was captured in a study of cytomegalovirus exposure and HLA in healthy donors. V lost 0 bases to trimming and J lost 4 bases; unmatched junction nucleotides: 4. CDR3 size: 15 residues. Looked up from germline, CDR1 is SGHKS and CDR2 is YYEKEE (reference sequence). With 60 Vbeta and 13 Jbeta primers, the PCR was carried out. Sequencing was performed with immunoSEQ multiplex PCR; in TCRdb, only in-frame clones are kept and a portion is missing. In the table there are under 110,000 clones, approximately 80% of which are singletons. This TCR was recovered from a man aged 55 to 70 in good health and CMV-seronegative. The J gene is TRBJ1-5, the V gene TRBV5-5; TRBD1 aligns across 7 bases. The sample consisted of PBMCs. CDR3 in DNA: TGTGCCAGCAGCTTGGCAGGGGGAGTGAATCAGCCCCAGCATTTT. It is translated as CASSLAGGVNQPQHF.